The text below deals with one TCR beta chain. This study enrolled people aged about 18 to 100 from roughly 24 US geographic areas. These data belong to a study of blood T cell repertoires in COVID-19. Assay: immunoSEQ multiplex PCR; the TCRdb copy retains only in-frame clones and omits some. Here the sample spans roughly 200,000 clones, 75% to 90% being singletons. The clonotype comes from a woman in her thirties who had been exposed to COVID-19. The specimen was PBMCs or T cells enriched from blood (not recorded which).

The CDR3 DNA follows: TGTGCCAGCAGCCGTCAGGGGGAGGCTGGCTACACCTTC. Amino acids: CASSRQGEAGYTF. The chain combines TRBV3-1 (or the pseudogene TRBV3-2) with TRBJ1-2; TRBD1 agrees at 7 bases. Germline trimming cut 4 bases from V and 7 bases from J; bases unmatched to any gene: 6. Per the germline V gene, CDR1 is LGHDT and CDR2 is YNNKEL (reference sequence). This CDR3 has 13 amino acids.